One and the same sample provided the 18 T cell receptor beta chains below, sequenced in a study of shared clonotypes between healthy human individuals. Positively selected for CCR7, the CD45RO-negative cells used as naive CD8 cells excluded terminally differentiated effector memory CD45RA+ cells. Sequencing was performed with immunoSEQ multiplex PCR; in TCRdb, only in-frame clones are kept and a portion is missing. The sample gives about 2 million clones, over 85% of which show up once; roughly 1% is in the top ten. Material: naive CD8+ T cells sorted from blood. These receptors came from a man aged 18 to 29 in good health.

V gene TRBV19 combines with J gene TRBJ2-3; D may correspond to TRBD1 or TRBD2 (5 bases each). The ends were cut back, 2 bases at V and 2 bases at J, with 11 bases in the middle. Germline CDR1 LNHDA, CDR2 SQIVND (reference sequence). CDR3 length: 15 residues. The CDR3 region is CASSISGTSTDTQYF. CDR3 DNA sequence: TGTGCCAGTAGTATATCAGGGACCTCCACAGATACGCAGTATTTT.

The chain is built from TRBV29-1 and TRBJ2-7, with D possibly matching TRBD2 (5 bases). Trimming removed 4 bases at V and 0 bases at J, with 13 bases between. This CDR3 spans 14 amino acids. The germline gives CDR1 SQVTM, CDR2 ANQGSEA. The CDR3 loop reads CSVVPWESSYEQYF. CDR3 nucleotide sequence: TGCAGCGTTGTTCCATGGGAGAGCTCCTACGAGCAGTACTTC.

To note about this clone: This same CDR3 is encoded by further DNA sequences in the sample. CDR3 nucleotide sequence: TGTGCCAGCAGCTTAGAGGGATTAAACACTGAAGCTTTCTTT. It codes for CASSLEGLNTEAFF. The rearrangement joins TRBV7-6 to TRBJ1-1; D is unclear. Germline-derived CDR1 and CDR2 are SGHVS and FNYEAQ. CDR3 length: 14 amino acids. Trimming left V 1 base short and J 2 bases short, with 8 bases between.

The rearrangement joins TRBV7-9 to TRBJ2-2; D is unclear. Trimming removed 5 bases at V and 1 base at J, with 17 bases between. The CDR3 contains 17 residues. Looked up from germline, CDR1 is SEHNR and CDR2 is FQNEAQ (reference sequence). The CDR3 nucleotides read TGTGCCAGCAGCAAAACAGAGGACGTTGGGAACACCGGGGAGCTGTTTTTT. Translated: CASSKTEDVGNTGELFF.

As for this clone: The sample has other DNA sequences that encode this CDR3 too. The chain carries TRBV9 and TRBJ2-7; the match to TRBD2 covers 12 bases. After removal of 0 bases from V and 4 bases from J, the junction contained 2 bases not matched to a gene. The CDR3 covers 15 residues. In germline, CDR1 is SGDLS, CDR2 YYNGEE. The CDR3 DNA follows: TGTGCCAGCAGCGTAGAGACTAGCGGGAGTTACGAGCAGTACTTC. It specifies CASSVETSGSYEQYF.

J is TRBJ2-4 and V is TRBV7-8; 7 bases map to TRBD2. The CDR3 consists of 18 residues. Germline CDR1 reads SGHVS; CDR2 reads FQNEAQ. V dropped 2 bases and J dropped 0; count of bases not matched to a gene: 10. Here the CDR3 reads CASSLRGRDPGAKNIQYF. CDR3 coding DNA: TGTGCCAGCAGCTTACGTGGGAGGGACCCGGGAGCCAAAAACATTCAGTACTTC.

The chain recombines TRBV9 with TRBJ2-2, with TRBD1 matching 9 bases. Germline-derived CDR1 and CDR2 are SGDLS and YYNGEE. The CDR3 is 15 amino acids. After removal of 3 bases from V and 5 bases from J, the junction contained 5 bases not matched to a gene. The CDR3 DNA is TGTGCCAGCAGCGCACCGACAGGGGGAACCGGGGAGCTGTTTTTT. It codes for CASSAPTGGTGELFF.

V gene TRBV7-9 combines with J gene TRBJ1-2, with 8 nucleotides matching TRBD1. Losses at the gene ends were 4 bases for V and 4 bases for J; bases not matched to a gene: 11. The CDR3 runs to 16 residues. Germline V gives CDR1 SEHNR, CDR2 FQNEAQ (reference sequence). The CDR3 loop reads CASSSSETGAVYGYTF. The CDR3 coding sequence is TGTGCCAGCAGCTCAAGTGAGACAGGGGCGGTCTATGGCTACACCTTC.

The chain couples TRBV19 to TRBJ1-5; 8 bases map to TRBD1. CDR1 is LNHDA and CDR2 is SQIVND in the germline V gene (reference sequence). Trimming removed 3 bases from V and 5 bases from J; junction bases left unmatched: 6. The CDR3 runs to 15 residues. CDR3 amino acids: CASSIGTGGHQPQHF. The CDR3 nucleotides read TGTGCCAGTAGTATCGGGACAGGCGGGCATCAGCCCCAGCATTTT.

In this sample, this clone turned up a few times. The rearrangement joins TRBV12-5 to TRBJ2-2; D call uncertain. CDR1 LGHNT and CDR2 FRNRAP come from the germline V gene. Trimming cost V 0 bases and J 6 bases, with 14 bases left between them. The CDR3 covers 16 residues. The chain's CDR3 is CASGLVGQLNPGELFF. CDR3 coding DNA: TGTGCTAGTGGTTTGGTAGGGCAGTTAAATCCCGGGGAGCTGTTTTTT. The full variable domain, its missing parts supplied by reference TRBV12-5 and TRBJ2-2, is DARVTQTPRHKVTEMGQEVTMRCQPILGHNTVFWYRQTMMQGLELLAYFRNRAPLDDSGMPKDRFSAEMPDATLATLKIQPSEPRDSAVYFCASGLVGQLNPGELFFGEGSRLTVL.

Of note for this clone: This CDR3 fails to terminate in the conserved phenylalanine or tryptophan, so it likely reflects a read error. The rearrangement joins TRBV30 to TRBJ2-7; 9 bases fit TRBD1. Germline values: CDR1 GTSNPN, CDR2 SVGIG (reference sequence). This CDR3 has 13 amino acids. Losses at the gene ends were 0 bases for V and 6 bases for J; bases not matched to a gene: 3. The CDR3 protein is CAWSVTGGREQYL. The CDR3, as DNA: TGTGCCTGGAGTGTGACAGGGGGACGCGAGCAGTACCTC.

CDR3 bases: TGTGCCAGCAGCTTAATCGGGAAGACAGAAGGATCCTCTGGAAACACCATATATTTT. This translates into CASSLIGKTEGSSGNTIYF. The J gene is TRBJ1-3, the V gene TRBV7-9; tentative D call: TRBD1 (5 bases). Between the trimmed V and J ends, which lost 2 bases and 0 bases, there was a span of 20 bases. This CDR3 is 19 amino acids long. Germline CDR1 is SEHNR and CDR2 is FQNEAQ (reference sequence).

This clone has a single count. The chain joins TRBV5-5 to TRBJ2-7, with D perhaps being TRBD1 or TRBD2 (5 bases each). This CDR3 region has 14 residues. The V gene lost 4 bases and the J gene lost 0 bases, with 11 bases spanning the gap. CDR1 SGHKS and CDR2 YYEKEE come from the germline V gene (reference sequence). Written as DNA, the CDR3 is TGTGCCAGCAGCCCCTGGGACGACTCCTACGAGCAGTACTTC. Protein sequence: CASSPWDDSYEQYF.

This chain uses TRBV7-8 with TRBJ2-1; 13 bases map to TRBD2. Germline CDR1 reads SGHVS; CDR2 reads FQNEAQ. V shed 3 bases and J 14 bases; nucleotides not matched to a gene: 10. This CDR3 is built from 15 residues. CDR3 in DNA: TGTGCCAGCAGCTTCCCCGGACTAGCGGGAGTGGTGGAGTTCTTC. This encodes CASSFPGLAGVVEFF. Full variable domain (missing parts from reference TRBV7-8 and TRBJ2-1): GAGVSQSPRYKVAKRGQDVALRCDPISGHVSLFWYQQALGQGPEFLTYFQNEAQLDKSGLPSDRFFAERPEGSVSTLKIQRTQQEDSAVYLCASSFPGLAGVVEFFGPGTRLTVL.

As regards this clone: The junction does not match germline at one end; this may be a read error. The chain carries TRBV28 and TRBJ2-2; 8 nucleotides match TRBD2. Germline loops: CDR1 MDHEN, CDR2 SYDVKM. The CDR3 is 14 residues long. The CDR3 here is CASILRGGTGELFF. As DNA, the CDR3 is TGTGCCAGCATTTTACGGGGGGGCACCGGGGAGCTGTTTTTT.

J is TRBJ1-4 and V is TRBV10-3; no firm D call. Germline values: CDR1 ENHRY, CDR2 SYGVKD. V lost 2 bases to trimming and J lost 0 bases, with 13 bases between them. The CDR3 sequence is 17 residues long. The CDR3 reads CAISEPSLGATNEKLFF. In DNA, the CDR3 is TGTGCCATCAGTGAGCCTTCCCTCGGTGCAACTAATGAAAAACTGTTTTTT.

In the case of this clone: The sample contains more than one DNA sequence encoding this CDR3. The J gene is TRBJ2-7, the V gene TRBV5-1, with unresolved D. Looked up from germline, CDR1 is SGHRS and CDR2 is YFSETQ. The CDR3 loop spans 11 amino acids. The V end was cut by 2 bases, the J end by 2 bases, with 2 bases between. CDR3 sequence (DNA): TGCGCCAGCAGCTTAGCCTACGAGCAGTACTTC. Its translation: CASSLAYEQYF.

The chain is built from TRBV5-4 and TRBJ2-1, with D hard to call. V gave up 7 bases and J gave up 0 bases, with 11 bases separating them. CDR1 and CDR2 (germline): SGHNT, YYREEE (reference sequence). The length of the CDR3 is 14 residues. CDR3 DNA sequence: TGTGCCAGCTCGACGCTGAGCTCCTACAATGAGCAGTTCTTC. Encoded protein: CASSTLSSYNEQFF.